The T cell receptor beta chain under discussion was sequenced for a study of blood T cell repertoires in COVID-19. Study-level background: Sites in the United States, Italy and Spain provided acute and convalescent COVID-19 samples. T cells, B-cell-depleted T cells, or PBMCs provided the cDNA or gDNA that served as material.

The data were produced by immunoSEQ multiplex PCR, yet TCRdb's version contains in-frame clones alone and is incomplete. The profile shows about 190,000 clones, approximately 88% of them singletons. CDR1 and CDR2 (germline): SGHNT, YYREEE (reference sequence). V was clipped by 2 bases and J by 0 bases, with 15 bases between them. This CDR3 comprises 17 residues. Participants were placed into cohorts based on the clinical history they reported. Recovered Cohort 3 donors showed two negative PCRs, clearance, or symptom resolution. V usage is TRBV5-4 and J usage is TRBJ1-3, with D hard to call. The sequenced sample was PBMCs or T cells enriched from blood (not recorded which). This receptor was taken from a woman aged 25 to 39 who had recovered from COVID-19. The CDR3 is CASSLFRGSHSGNTIYF. DNA for the CDR3: TGTGCCAGCAGCTTATTTCGCGGCAGCCACTCTGGAAACACCATATATTTT.